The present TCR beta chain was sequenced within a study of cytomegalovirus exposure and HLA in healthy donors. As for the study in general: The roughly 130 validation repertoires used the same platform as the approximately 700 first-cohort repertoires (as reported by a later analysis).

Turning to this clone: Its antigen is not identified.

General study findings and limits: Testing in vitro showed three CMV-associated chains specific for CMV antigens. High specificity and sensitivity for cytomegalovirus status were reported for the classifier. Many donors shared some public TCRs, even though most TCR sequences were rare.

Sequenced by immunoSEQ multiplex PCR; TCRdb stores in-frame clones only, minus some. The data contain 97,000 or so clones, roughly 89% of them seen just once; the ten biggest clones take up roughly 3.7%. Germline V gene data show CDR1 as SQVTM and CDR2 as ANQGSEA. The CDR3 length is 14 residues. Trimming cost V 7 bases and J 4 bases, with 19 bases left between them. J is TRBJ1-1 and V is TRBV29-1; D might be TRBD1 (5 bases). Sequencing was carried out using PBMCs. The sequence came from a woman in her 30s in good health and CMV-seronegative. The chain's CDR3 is CSAGGPSSGTEAFF. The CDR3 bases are TGCAGCGCCGGGGGTCCTTCCAGTGGCACTGAAGCTTTCTTT.